This T cell receptor beta chain emerged from a study of T cell clonotyping in hematopoietic cell transplantation. Study-level findings and limits: Pathologically expanded recipient clonotypes increased progressively from day 30 to day 180 as diversity fell. At the given depth, recipient repertoires were over 95% de novo clonotypes.

Measured with immunoSEQ multiplex PCR; TCRdb has only the in-frame clones, and not every one. The data show some 10,000 clones, with around 97% seen just once and 2.4% held by the top ten. Recipients were bled about 28 days pretransplant and at posttransplant days 30, 100, 180. In regard to this clone: What it recognizes is unknown.

Germline-derived CDR1 and CDR2 are LGHNA and YSLEER. This CDR3 contains 12 residues. V lost 3 bases and J 13 bases, leaving 10 bases between the germline ends. This TCR derives from a male patient over 55 who had an allogeneic stem cell transplant from a related donor, so the T cells may come from the graft donor. Some clones in this sample may be carry-over from other donors' samples. Sequenced here: peripheral blood mononuclear cells, sampled 100 days after allogeneic stem cell transplant. This chain connects TRBV4-3 to TRBJ1-6; D gene uncertain. In nucleotides, the CDR3 is TGCGCCAGCAGCCAGGGGAGATATCCCCTCCACTTT. Translation: CASSQGRYPLHF.